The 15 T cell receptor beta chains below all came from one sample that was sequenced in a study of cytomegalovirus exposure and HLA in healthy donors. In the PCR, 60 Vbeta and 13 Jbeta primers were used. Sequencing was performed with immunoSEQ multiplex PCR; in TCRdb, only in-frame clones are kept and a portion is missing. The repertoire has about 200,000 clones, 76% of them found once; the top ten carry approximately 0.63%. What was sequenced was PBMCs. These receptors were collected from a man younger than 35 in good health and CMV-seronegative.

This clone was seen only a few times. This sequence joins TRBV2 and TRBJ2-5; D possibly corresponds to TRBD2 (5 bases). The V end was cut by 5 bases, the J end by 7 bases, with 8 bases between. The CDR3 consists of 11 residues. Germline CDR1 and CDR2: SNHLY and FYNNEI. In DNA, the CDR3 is TGTGCCAGCAGTCTTAGCGCGACCCAGTACTTC. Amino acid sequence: CASSLSATQYF. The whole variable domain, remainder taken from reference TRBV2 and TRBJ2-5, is EPEVTQTPSHQVTQMGQEVILRCVPISNHLYFYWYRQILGQKVEFLVSFYNNEISEKSEIFDDQFSVERPDGSNFTLKIRSTKLEDSAMYFCASSLSATQYFGPGTRLLVL.

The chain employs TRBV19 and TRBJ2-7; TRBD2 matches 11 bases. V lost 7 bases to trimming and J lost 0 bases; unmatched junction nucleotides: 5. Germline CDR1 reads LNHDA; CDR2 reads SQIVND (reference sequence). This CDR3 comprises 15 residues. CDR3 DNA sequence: TGTGCCAGTAAAAAACTAGCGGGAGACTCCTACGAGCAGTACTTC. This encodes CASKKLAGDSYEQYF.

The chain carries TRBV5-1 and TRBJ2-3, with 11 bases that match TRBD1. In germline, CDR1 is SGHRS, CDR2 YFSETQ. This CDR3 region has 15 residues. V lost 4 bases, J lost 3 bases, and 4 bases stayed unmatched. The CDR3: CASSAGQGGTDTQYF. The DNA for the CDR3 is TGCGCCAGCAGCGCGGGACAGGGGGGTACAGATACGCAGTATTTT.

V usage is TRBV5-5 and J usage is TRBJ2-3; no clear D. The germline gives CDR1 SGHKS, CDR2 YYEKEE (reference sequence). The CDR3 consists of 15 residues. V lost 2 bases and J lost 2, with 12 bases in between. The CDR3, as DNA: TGTGCCAGCAGCTTTAGCCCCCCGTCCACAGATACGCAGTATTTT. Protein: CASSFSPPSTDTQYF.

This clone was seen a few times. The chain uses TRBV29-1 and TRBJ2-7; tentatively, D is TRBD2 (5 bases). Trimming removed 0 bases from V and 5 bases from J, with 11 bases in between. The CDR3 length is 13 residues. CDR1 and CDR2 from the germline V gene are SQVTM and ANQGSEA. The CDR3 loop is CSVEEESGNEQYF. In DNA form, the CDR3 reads TGCAGCGTTGAAGAGGAATCGGGAAACGAGCAGTACTTC.

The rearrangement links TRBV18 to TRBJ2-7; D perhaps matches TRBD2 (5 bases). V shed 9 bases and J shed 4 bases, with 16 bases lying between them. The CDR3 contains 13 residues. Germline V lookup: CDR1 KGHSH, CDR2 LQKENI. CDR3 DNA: TGTGCCAGTCGCATGGGGAGCCAGTACGAGCAGTACTTC. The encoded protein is CASRMGSQYEQYF.

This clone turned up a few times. The DNA for the CDR3 is TGTGCCTGGAGAACAACAGGGACCTACGAGCAGTACTTC. This sequence encodes CAWRTTGTYEQYF. The V gene is TRBV30, the J gene TRBJ2-7; D possibly corresponds to TRBD1 (6 bases). Germline CDR1 reads GTSNPN; CDR2 reads SVGIG (reference sequence). CDR3 length: 13 residues. V was pared by 3 bases and J by 2 bases, with 11 bases between.

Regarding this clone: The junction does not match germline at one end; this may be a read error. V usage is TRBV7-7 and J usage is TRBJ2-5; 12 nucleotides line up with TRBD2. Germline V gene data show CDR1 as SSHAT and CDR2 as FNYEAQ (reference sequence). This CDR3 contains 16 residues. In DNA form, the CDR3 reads TGTGCTAGCAGCCTATCCGGGACTAGCGGGCAAGAGACCCAGTACTTC. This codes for CASSLSGTSGQETQYF.

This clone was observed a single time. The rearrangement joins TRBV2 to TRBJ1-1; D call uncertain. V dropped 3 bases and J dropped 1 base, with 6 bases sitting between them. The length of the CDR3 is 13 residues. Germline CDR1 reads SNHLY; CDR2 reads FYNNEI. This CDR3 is CASSDFPNTEAFF. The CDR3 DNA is TGTGCCAGCAGTGACTTTCCGAACACTGAAGCTTTCTTT.

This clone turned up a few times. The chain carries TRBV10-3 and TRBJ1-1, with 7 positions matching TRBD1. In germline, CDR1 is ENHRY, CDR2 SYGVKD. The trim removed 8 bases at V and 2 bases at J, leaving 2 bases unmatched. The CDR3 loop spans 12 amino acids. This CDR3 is CAIRTGNTEAFF. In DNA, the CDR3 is TGTGCCATCCGGACAGGAAACACTGAAGCTTTCTTT.

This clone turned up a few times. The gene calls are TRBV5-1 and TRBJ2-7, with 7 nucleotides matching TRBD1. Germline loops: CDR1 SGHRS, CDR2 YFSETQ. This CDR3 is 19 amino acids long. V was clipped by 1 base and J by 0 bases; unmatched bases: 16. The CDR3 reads CASSLRGPGPSSSSYEQYF. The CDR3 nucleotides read TGCGCCAGCAGCTTGAGGGGGCCGGGACCCAGTTCGAGCTCCTACGAGCAGTACTTC. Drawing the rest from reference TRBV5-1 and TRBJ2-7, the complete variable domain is KAGVTQTPRYLIKTRGQQVTLSCSPISGHRSVSWYQQTPGQGLQFLFEYFSETQRNKGNFPGRFSGRQFSNSRSEMNVSTLELGDSALYLCASSLRGPGPSSSSYEQYFGPGTRLTVT.

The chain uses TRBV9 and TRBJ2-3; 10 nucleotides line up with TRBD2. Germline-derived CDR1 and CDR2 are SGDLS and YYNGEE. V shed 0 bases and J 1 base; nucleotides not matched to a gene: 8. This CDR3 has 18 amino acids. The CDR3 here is CASSVGASGSTGTDTQYF. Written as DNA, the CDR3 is TGTGCCAGCAGCGTAGGGGCTAGCGGGAGTACCGGCACAGATACGCAGTATTTT.

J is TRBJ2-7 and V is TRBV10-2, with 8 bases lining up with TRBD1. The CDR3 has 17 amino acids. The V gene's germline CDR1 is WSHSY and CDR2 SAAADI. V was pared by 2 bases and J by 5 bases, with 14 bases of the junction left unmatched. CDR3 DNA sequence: TGCGCCAGCAGTGAGCCAGGGGGCTTCAAGGTTTTGGACGAGCAGTACTTC. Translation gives CASSEPGGFKVLDEQYF.

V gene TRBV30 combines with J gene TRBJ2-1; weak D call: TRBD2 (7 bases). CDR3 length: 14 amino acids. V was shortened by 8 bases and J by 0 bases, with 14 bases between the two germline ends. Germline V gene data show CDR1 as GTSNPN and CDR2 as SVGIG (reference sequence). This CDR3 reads CAKGGGSSYNEQFF. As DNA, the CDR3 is TGTGCCAAGGGGGGAGGGAGCTCCTACAATGAGCAGTTCTTC.

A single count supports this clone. The CDR3 nucleotides read TGTGCCAGCAGCGTAGAGGGCGGGGGGGGCACAGATACGCAGTATTTT. Its translation is CASSVEGGGGTDTQYF. J is TRBJ2-3 and V is TRBV9, with TRBD2 matching 9 bases. V lost 0 bases and J lost 1; bases outside the gene matches: 3. Per the germline V gene, CDR1 is SGDLS and CDR2 is YYNGEE. The CDR3 is 16 amino acids.